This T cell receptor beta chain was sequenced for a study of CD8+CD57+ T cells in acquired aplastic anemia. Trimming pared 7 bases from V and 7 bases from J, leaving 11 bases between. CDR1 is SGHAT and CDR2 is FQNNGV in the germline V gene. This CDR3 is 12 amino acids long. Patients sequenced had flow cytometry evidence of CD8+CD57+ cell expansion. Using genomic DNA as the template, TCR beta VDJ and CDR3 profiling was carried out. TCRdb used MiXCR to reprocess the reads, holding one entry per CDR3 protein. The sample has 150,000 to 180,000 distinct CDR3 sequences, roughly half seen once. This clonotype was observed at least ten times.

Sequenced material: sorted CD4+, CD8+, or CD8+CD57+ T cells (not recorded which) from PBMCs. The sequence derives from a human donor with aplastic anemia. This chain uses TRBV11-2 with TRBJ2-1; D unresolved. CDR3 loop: CASTSRSNEQFF. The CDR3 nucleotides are TGTGCCAGCACCTCCCGGAGTAATGAGCAGTTCTTC.